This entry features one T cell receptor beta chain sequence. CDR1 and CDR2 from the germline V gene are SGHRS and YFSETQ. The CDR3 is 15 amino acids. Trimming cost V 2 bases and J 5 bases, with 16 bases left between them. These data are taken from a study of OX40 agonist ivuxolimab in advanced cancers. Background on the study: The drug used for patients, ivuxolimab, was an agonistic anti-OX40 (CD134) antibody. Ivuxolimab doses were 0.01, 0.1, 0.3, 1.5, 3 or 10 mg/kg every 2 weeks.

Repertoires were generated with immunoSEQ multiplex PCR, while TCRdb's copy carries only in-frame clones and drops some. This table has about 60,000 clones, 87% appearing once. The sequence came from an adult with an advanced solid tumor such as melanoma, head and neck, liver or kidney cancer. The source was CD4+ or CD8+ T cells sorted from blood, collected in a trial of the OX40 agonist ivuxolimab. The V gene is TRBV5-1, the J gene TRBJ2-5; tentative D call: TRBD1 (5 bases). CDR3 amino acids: CASSFQTGASETQYF. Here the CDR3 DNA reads TGCGCCAGCAGCTTCCAAACAGGCGCCTCGGAGACCCAGTACTTC.